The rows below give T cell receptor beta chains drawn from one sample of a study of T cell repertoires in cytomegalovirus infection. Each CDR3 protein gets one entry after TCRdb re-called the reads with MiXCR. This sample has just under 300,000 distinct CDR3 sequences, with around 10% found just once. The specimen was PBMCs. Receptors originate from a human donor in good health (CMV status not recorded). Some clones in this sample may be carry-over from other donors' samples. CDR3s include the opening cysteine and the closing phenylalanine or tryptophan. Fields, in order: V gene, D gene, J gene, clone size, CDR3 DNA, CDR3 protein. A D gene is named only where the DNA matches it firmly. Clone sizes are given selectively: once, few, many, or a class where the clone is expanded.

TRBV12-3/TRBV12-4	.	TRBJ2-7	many	TGTGCCAGCAGTACCATGAGTAGGAGGGTCTACGAGCAGTACTTC	CASSTMSRRVYEQYF
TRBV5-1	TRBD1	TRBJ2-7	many	TGCGCCAGCAGCAACTACGGGACAGAGTACGAGCAGTACTTC	CASSNYGTEYEQYF
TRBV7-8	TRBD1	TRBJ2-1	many	TGTGCCAGCAGCTCGTTGACAGGGTCCTACAATGAGCAGTTCTTC	CASSSLTGSYNEQFF
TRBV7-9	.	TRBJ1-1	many	TGTGCCAGCAGCTCTCAGGGGTTTTGGAACACTGAAGCTTTCTTT	CASSSQGFWNTEAFF
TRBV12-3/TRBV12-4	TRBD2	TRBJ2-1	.	TGTGCCAGCAGTTTCGGACTAGCGGTCCCCAATGAGCAGTTCTTC	CASSFGLAVPNEQFF
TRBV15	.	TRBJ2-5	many	TGTGCCACCAGCAGAGCTGGCGAGACCCAGTACTTC	CATSRAGETQYF
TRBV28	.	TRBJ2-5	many	TGTGCCAGCAGTTTAAACACAGGGCGGGGGACCCAGTACTTC	CASSLNTGRGTQYF
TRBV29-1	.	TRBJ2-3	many	TGCAGCGTTGAAGATACGGGGGTTAGCACAGATACGCAGTATTTT	CSVEDTGVSTDTQYF
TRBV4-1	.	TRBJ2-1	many	TGCGCCAGCAGCCAAGAGTCTGGCCCCTACAATGAGCAGTTCTTC	CASSQESGPYNEQFF
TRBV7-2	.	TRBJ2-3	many	TGTGCCAGCAGCCCCCTGAGGGGGGGCCTTACAGATACGCAGTATTTT	CASSPLRGGLTDTQYF
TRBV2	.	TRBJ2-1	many	TGTGCCAGCAGAGATGAGCAGTTCTTC	CASRDEQFF
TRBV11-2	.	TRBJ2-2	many	TGTGCCAGCAGCTTAGATCTGCGGCCGGCCGGGGAGCTGTTTTTT	CASSLDLRPAGELFF
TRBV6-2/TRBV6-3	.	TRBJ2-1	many	TGTGCCAGCACAACATTATTAGGTAGCAGATACAATGAGCAGTTCTTC	CASTTLLGSRYNEQFF
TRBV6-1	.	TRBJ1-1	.	TGTGCCAGCAGTATTTTACTGAACACTGAAGCTTTCTTT	CASSILLNTEAFF
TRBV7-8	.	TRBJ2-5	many	TGTGCCAGCAGCACAGGGTACCAAGAGACCCAGTACTTC	CASSTGYQETQYF
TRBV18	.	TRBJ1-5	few	TGTGCCAGCTCCCGGGAGGCCGAGCCCCAGCATTTT	CASSREAEPQHF
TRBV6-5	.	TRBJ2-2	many	TGTGCCAGCAGTACCCCGTTGAGAGGCGGGGAGCTGTTTTTT	CASSTPLRGGELFF
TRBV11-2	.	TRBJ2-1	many	TGTGCCAGCAGCTTTCAAGGAATTACCAAGAGTGAGCAGTTCTTC	CASSFQGITKSEQFF
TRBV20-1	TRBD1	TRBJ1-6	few	TGCAGTGCTGAATCGACAGGGAACAATTCACCCCTCCACTTT	CSAESTGNNSPLHF
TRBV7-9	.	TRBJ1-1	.	TGTGCCAGTGGGCTCCCCGGGGCTGAAGCTTTCTTT	CASGLPGAEAFF
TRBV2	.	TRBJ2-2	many	TGTGCCAGCTTAATACGGGCAGGGAGTACCACCGGGGAGCTGTTTTTT	CASLIRAGSTTGELFF
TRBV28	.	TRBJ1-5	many	TGTGCCAGCAGTTTAGTAGGGCAGCCCCAGCATTTT	CASSLVGQPQHF
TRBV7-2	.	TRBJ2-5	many	TGTGCCAGCACGCAGGGTTTCGAGACCCAGTACTTC	CASTQGFETQYF
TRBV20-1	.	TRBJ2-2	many	TGCAGTGCTAGAGATGGTGGGAGCACCGGGGAGCTGTTTTTT	CSARDGGSTGELFF
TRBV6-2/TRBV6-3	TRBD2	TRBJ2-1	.	TGTGCCAGCAGGGGACTAGGGAGGAATGAGCAGTTCTTC	CASRGLGRNEQFF
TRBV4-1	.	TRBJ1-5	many	TGCGCCAGCAGCCTCACTCTTTTGGGTAGGACCCCCAATCAGCCCCAGCATTTT	CASSLTLLGRTPNQPQHF
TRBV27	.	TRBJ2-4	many	TGTGCCAGCAGTCCGACACGTTCAGCCAAAAACATTCAGTACTTC	CASSPTRSAKNIQYF
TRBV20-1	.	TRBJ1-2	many	TGCAGTGCCGATAGGCCACCTAACTATGGCTACACCTTC	CSADRPPNYGYTF
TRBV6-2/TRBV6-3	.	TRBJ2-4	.	TGTGCCAGCAGTCCTCAGAGCTTAGCCAAAAACATTCAGTACTTC	CASSPQSLAKNIQYF
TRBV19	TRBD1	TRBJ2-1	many	TGTGCCAGTAGTATAGACTCGACAGGGCCTGGGTTCTTC	CASSIDSTGPGFF
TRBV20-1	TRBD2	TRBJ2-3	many	TGCAGTGCAACCGGACTAGCGGCGACAGATACGCAGTATTTT	CSATGLAATDTQYF
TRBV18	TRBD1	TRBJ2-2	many	TGTGCCAGCTCACGGCCGGGACAGTACACCGGGGAGCTGTTTTTT	CASSRPGQYTGELFF
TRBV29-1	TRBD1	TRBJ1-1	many	TGCAGCGTTGAAAGGGACAGGGGATTGGACACTGAAGCTTTCTTT	CSVERDRGLDTEAFF
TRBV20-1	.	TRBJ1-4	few	TGCAGTGCTAGAGATATGGGGGGGACTAATGAAAAACTGTTTTTT	CSARDMGGTNEKLFF
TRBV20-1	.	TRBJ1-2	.	TGCAGTGCGGATCATAACTATGGCTACACCTTC	CSADHNYGYTF
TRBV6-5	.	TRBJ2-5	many	TGTGCCAGCAGTTACTCGATACCCCGCCGGGAAGAGACCCAGTACTTC	CASSYSIPRREETQYF
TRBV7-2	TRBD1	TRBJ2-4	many	TGTGCCAGCAGCGATATCCTTCCGGGACAGAAAAACATTCAGTACTTC	CASSDILPGQKNIQYF
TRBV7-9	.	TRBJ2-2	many	TGTGCCAGCAGCTCCCGGGACACCACGAACACCGGGGAGCTGTTTTTT	CASSSRDTTNTGELFF
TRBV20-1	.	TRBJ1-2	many	TGCAGTGCCGAGGGACGGACCTATGGCTACACCTTC	CSAEGRTYGYTF
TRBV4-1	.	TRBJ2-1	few	TGCGCCAGCAGCCAAGTCCTCACCGGGACATTGGGCGGCAATGAGCAGTTCTTC	CASSQVLTGTLGGNEQFF
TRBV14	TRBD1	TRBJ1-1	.	TGTGCCAGCAGCTCCGGACAGGGGAGGACTGAAGCTTTCTTT	CASSSGQGRTEAFF
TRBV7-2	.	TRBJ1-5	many	TGTGCCAGCAGCGGGGGGCCCGCAGAGCCCCAGCATTTT	CASSGGPAEPQHF
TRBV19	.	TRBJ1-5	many	TGTGCCAGTAGGGTAGGGGGAGGAATCAATCAGCCCCAGCATTTT	CASRVGGGINQPQHF
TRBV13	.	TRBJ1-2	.	TGTGCCAGCAGCGTAGGGTCGGGGGCTGGCGGCTACACCTTC	CASSVGSGAGGYTF
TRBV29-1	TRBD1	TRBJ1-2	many	TGCAGCGTTCCTCTCGGAGACAGGGCCTATGGCTACACCTTC	CSVPLGDRAYGYTF
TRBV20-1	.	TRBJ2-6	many	TGCAGTGCCGAGCGGGTCTCTGGGGCCAACGTCCTGACTTTC	CSAERVSGANVLTF
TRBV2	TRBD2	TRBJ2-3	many	TGTGCCAGCATTGGGAAGCGGGGGGCGAGCACAGATACGCAGTATTTT	CASIGKRGASTDTQYF
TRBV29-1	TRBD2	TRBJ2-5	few	TGCAGCGTTGAGATTAGCGGGGGTTTCCAAGAGACCCAGTACTTC	CSVEISGGFQETQYF
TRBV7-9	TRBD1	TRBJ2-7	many	TGTGCCAGCAGCCCCCGGTCTGGACAGGGCACCTACGAGCAGTACTTC	CASSPRSGQGTYEQYF
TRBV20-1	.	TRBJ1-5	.	TGCAGTGCTGTCCGACAGTGGGTGGGTCAGCCCCAGCATTTT	CSAVRQWVGQPQHF
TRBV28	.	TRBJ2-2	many	TGTGCCAGCCTAATTAACACCGGGGAGCTGTTTTTT	CASLINTGELFF
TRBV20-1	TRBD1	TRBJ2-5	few	TGCAGTGCTCCGCGGACAGGGGACAACTACCAAGAGACCCAGTACTTC	CSAPRTGDNYQETQYF